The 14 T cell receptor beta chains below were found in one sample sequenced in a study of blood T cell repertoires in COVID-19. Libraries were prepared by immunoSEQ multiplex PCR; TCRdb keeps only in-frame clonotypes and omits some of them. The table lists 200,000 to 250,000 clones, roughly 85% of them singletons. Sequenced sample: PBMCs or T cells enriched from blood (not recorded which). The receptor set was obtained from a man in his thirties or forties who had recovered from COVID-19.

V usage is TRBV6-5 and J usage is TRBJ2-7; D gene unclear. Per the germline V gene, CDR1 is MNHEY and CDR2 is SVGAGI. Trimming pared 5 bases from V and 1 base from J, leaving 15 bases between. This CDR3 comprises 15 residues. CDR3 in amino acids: CASSPTPSPSYEQYF. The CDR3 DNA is TGTGCCAGCAGTCCAACTCCAAGCCCTTCCTACGAGCAGTACTTC.

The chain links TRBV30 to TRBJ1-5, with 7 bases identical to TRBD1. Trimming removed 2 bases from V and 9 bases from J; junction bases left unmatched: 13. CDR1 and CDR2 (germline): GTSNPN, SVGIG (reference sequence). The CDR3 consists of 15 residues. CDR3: CAWSTGTANVGPQHF. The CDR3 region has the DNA TGTGCCTGGAGTACCGGGACAGCCAACGTCGGGCCCCAGCATTTT.

The CDR3 spells CASSPKAFLAGASYNEQFF. The CDR3 DNA reads as TGTGCCAGCAGCCCAAAAGCCTTTCTAGCGGGGGCCTCCTACAATGAGCAGTTCTTC. The chain couples TRBV7-8 to TRBJ2-1, with 10 bases fitting TRBD2. J lost 0 bases, V lost 5 bases, and 13 bases had no gene match. The CDR3 is 19 residues long. The V gene's germline CDR1 is SGHVS and CDR2 FQNEAQ.

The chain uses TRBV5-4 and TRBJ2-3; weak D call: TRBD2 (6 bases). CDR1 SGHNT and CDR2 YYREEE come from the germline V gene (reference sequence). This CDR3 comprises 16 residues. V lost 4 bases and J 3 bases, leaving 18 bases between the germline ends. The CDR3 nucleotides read TGTGCCAGCAGCACAGAGATGGGGGGACGGACAGATACGCAGTATTTT. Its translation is CASSTEMGGRTDTQYF. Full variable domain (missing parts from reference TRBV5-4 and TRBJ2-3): ETGVTQSPTHLIKTRGQQVTLRCSSQSGHNTVSWYQQALGQGPQFIFQYYREEENGRGNFPPRFSGLQFPNYSSELNVNALELDDSALYLCASSTEMGGRTDTQYFGPGTRLTVL.

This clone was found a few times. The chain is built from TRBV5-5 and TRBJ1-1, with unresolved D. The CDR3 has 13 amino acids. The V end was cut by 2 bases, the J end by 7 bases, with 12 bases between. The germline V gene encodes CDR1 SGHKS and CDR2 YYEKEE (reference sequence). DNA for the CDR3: TGTGCCAGCAGCTTAGGGTCAGGAGGTGAAGCTTTCTTT. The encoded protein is CASSLGSGGEAFF.

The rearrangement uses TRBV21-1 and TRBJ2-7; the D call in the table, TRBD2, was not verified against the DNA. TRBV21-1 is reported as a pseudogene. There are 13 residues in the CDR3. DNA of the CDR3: TGTGCCAGCTCGGGAGGGTTCGGCTACGAGCAGTACTTC. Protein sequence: CASSGGFGYEQYF.

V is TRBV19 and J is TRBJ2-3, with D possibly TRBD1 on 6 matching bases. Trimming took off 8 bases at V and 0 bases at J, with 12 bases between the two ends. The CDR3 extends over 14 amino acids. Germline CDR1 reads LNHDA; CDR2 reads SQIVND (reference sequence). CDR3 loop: CASRTAHSTDTQYF. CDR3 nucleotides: TGTGCCAGTCGGACAGCTCATAGCACAGATACGCAGTATTTT.

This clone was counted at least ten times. The DNA of the CDR3 is TGTGCCAGGGGGACAGGGAATGGCTACACCTTC. Its translation is CARGTGNGYTF. The gene calls are TRBV2 and TRBJ1-2, with TRBD1 matching over 9 bases. Trimming removed 9 bases from V and 6 bases from J; junction bases left unmatched: 2. The CDR3 spans 11 residues. Germline-derived CDR1 and CDR2 are SNHLY and FYNNEI.

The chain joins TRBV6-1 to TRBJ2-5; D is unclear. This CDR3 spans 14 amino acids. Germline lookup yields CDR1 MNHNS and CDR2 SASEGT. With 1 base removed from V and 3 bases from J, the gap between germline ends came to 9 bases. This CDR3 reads CASSEDLRKETQYF. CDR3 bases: TGTGCCAGCAGTGAAGACTTGAGAAAAGAGACCCAGTACTTC.

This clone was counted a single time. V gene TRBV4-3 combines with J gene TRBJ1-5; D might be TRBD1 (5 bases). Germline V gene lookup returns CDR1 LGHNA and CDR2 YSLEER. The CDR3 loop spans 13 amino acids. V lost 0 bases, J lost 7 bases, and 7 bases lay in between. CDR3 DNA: TGCGCCAGCAGCCAAGAGCGGGGGCAGCCCCAGCATTTT. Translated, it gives CASSQERGQPQHF.

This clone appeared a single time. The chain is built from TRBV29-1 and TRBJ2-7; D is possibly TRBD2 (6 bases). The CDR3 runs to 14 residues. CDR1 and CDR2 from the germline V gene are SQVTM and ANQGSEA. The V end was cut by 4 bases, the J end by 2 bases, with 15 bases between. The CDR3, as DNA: TGCAGCGTTGTATCATCCGGGGGAACCTACGAGCAGTACTTC. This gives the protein CSVVSSGGTYEQYF.

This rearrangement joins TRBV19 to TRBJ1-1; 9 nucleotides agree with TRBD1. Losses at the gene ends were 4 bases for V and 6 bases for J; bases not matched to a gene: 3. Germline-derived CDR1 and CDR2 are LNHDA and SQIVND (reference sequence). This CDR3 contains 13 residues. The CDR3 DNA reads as TGTGCCAGTAGTAGGGACAGGGAGTCTGAAGCTTTCTTT. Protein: CASSRDRESEAFF.

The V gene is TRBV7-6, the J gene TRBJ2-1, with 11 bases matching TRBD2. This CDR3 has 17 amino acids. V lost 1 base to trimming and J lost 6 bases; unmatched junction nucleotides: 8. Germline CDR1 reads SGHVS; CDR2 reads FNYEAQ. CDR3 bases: TGTGCCAGCAGCTTAGTTGTTAGCGGGGGGGTACTCAATGAGCAGTTCTTC. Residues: CASSLVVSGGVLNEQFF.

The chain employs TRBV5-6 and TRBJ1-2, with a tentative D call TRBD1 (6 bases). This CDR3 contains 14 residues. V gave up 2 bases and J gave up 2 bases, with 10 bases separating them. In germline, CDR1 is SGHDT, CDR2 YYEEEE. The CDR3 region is CASSFQGRNYGYTF. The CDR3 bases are TGTGCCAGCAGCTTCCAGGGGCGAAACTATGGCTACACCTTC.